This is a list of T cell receptor beta chains from one sample in a study of early T cells in non-severe SARS-CoV-2 infection. TCRdb ran MiXCR on the 5' RACE reads and lists one entry per CDR3 protein. The table includes about 62,000 distinct CDR3 sequences, 8.5% to 9.5% detected once. Specimen: whole blood. The origin of the receptors is an adult who was a healthcare worker with PCR-confirmed SARS-CoV-2 infection or an uninfected control (not recorded which). Each CDR3 is given with its conserved first and last residue. A D gene is named only where the DNA matches it firmly. Rows may omit the clone size; those that give it use once, few, many or a size class.

cdr3_aa cdr3_nt v_call d_call j_call clone_size
CASSLVNHRDRGTEAFF TGTGCCAGCAGCTTAGTAAACCACCGGGACAGGGGCACTGAAGCTTTCTTT TRBV7-9 TRBD1 TRBJ1-1 many
CASSAQVSGAPGYTF TGTGCCAGCAGTGCCCAAGTTTCGGGAGCGCCGGGCTACACCTTC TRBV12-3/TRBV12-4 . TRBJ1-2 many
CASSLGTGLPGNTIYF TGTGCCAGCAGCTTAGGGACAGGGCTTCCTGGAAACACCATATATTTT TRBV7-9 TRBD1 TRBJ1-3 few
CSADRPQGRVETQYF TGCAGTGCAGACCGACCTCAGGGTCGGGTGGAGACCCAGTACTTC TRBV20-1 . TRBJ2-5 .
CASSFARQETQYF TGTGCCAGCAGCTTCGCCAGACAAGAGACCCAGTACTTC TRBV7-8 . TRBJ2-5 many
CSVSKSGGNGETQYF TGCAGCGTCTCAAAGAGCGGGGGGAATGGGGAGACCCAGTACTTC TRBV29-1 TRBD2 TRBJ2-5 many
CASRTGFLTF TGCGCCAGCAGGACAGGATTTCTCACCTTC TRBV10-1 . TRBJ1-2 .
CASTRTGSGANVLTF TGCGCCAGCACCCGGACAGGGTCTGGGGCCAACGTCCTGACTTTC TRBV5-1 TRBD1 TRBJ2-6 .
CASSVRGRNTQYF TGTGCCAGCAGTGTGAGGGGGCGAAATACGCAGTATTTT TRBV6-5 TRBD1 TRBJ2-3 .
CSASSLDNEQFF TGCAGTGCTAGTAGCCTAGACAATGAGCAGTTCTTC TRBV20-1 . TRBJ2-1 .
CASGLVLRAATSGNTIYF TGTGCTAGTGGTTTGGTACTAAGGGCAGCCACCTCTGGAAACACCATATATTTT TRBV12-5 . TRBJ1-3 many
CASSGSRHRGTQPQHF TGTGCCAGCAGCGGATCCCGGCACAGGGGGACCCAGCCCCAGCATTTT TRBV7-3 TRBD1 TRBJ1-5 few
CASRAVGQGDSPLHF TGTGCCAGCAGAGCGGTTGGACAGGGGGATTCACCCCTCCACTTT TRBV2 TRBD1 TRBJ1-6 few
CASSRHSQETQYF TGTGCCAGCAGCAGACACAGTCAAGAGACCCAGTACTTC TRBV27 . TRBJ2-5 many
CSAFKYGGATDTQYF TGCAGTGCTTTTAAATACGGGGGGGCGACAGATACGCAGTATTTT TRBV20-1 TRBD2 TRBJ2-3 few
CASSEMMNTEAFF TGTGCCAGCAGCGAGATGATGAACACTGAAGCTTTCTTT TRBV7-8 . TRBJ1-1 many
CSARKQGSGTEAFF TGCAGTGCCCGTAAGCAGGGGTCGGGCACTGAAGCTTTCTTT TRBV20-1 . TRBJ1-1 many
CAISGQANSPLHF TGTGCCATCAGTGGTCAGGCGAATTCACCCCTCCACTTT TRBV10-3 . TRBJ1-6 .
CASSPQLGTDTQYF TGTGCCAGCAGTCCACAGCTGGGCACAGATACGCAGTATTTT TRBV5-5 . TRBJ2-3 .
CASSDVNQYF TGTGCCAGCAGCGATGTAAATCAGTACTTC TRBV7-2 . TRBJ2-5 few
CASSPGSRIHEQFF TGTGCCAGCAGTCCTGGTTCCCGTATCCATGAGCAGTTCTTC TRBV6-1 . TRBJ2-1 .
CASSLEGEQFF TGTGCCAGCAGCCTGGAGGGAGAGCAGTTCTTC TRBV7-2 . TRBJ2-1 few
CASSLAQSGGTQYF TGTGCCAGCAGCTTAGCCCAGTCCGGCGGGACCCAGTACTTC TRBV7-6 . TRBJ2-5 few
CASRGAGVTEAFF TGTGCCAGCAGAGGGGCAGGGGTCACTGAAGCTTTCTTT TRBV6-5 . TRBJ1-1 few
CASSTHPRRTFNTEAFF TGTGCCAGCAGCACCCACCCCAGAAGGACGTTTAACACTGAAGCTTTCTTT TRBV12-3/TRBV12-4 . TRBJ1-1 few
CASTKQGRMGTGELFF TGTGCCAGCACCAAACAGGGCAGGATGGGCACCGGGGAGCTGTTTTTT TRBV6-4 . TRBJ2-2 few
CSASSGRRDEKLFF TGCAGTGCTAGTTCAGGGAGGAGGGATGAAAAACTGTTTTTT TRBV20-1 . TRBJ1-4 .
CASSFMSSGANVLTF TGTGCCAGCAGTTTTATGAGCTCTGGGGCCAACGTCCTGACTTTC TRBV12-3/TRBV12-4 . TRBJ2-6 few
CSARRQVADGYTF TGCAGTGCTAGACGCCAGGTGGCCGATGGCTACACCTTC TRBV20-1 . TRBJ1-2 .
CASSLKQPYGYTF TGTGCCAGCAGCTTAAAACAGCCCTATGGCTACACCTTC TRBV5-6 . TRBJ1-2 many
CASSFSSGANVLTF TGCGCCAGCAGCTTTTCCTCTGGGGCCAACGTCCTGACTTTC TRBV5-1 . TRBJ2-6 .
CASSFGTGGVYGYTF TGCGCCAGCAGCTTCGGTACAGGGGGAGTGTACGGCTACACCTTC TRBV5-1 TRBD1 TRBJ1-2 .
CASSLATDTQYF TGCGCCAGCAGCTTGGCCACAGATACGCAGTATTTT TRBV5-1 . TRBJ2-3 many